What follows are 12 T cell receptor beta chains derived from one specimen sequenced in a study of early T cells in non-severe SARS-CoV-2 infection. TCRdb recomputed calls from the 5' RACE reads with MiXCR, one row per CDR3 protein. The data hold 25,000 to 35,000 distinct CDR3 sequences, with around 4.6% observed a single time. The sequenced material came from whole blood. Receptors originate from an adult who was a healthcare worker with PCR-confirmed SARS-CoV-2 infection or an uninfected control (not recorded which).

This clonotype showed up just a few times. The CDR3 DNA reads TGCAGTGCTAGAGATTTAGCGGGGCGAACGTATTACAATGAGCAGTTCTTC. Residues: CSARDLAGRTYYNEQFF. J is TRBJ2-1 and V is TRBV20-1; 8 bases are shared with TRBD2. Germline-derived CDR1 and CDR2 are DFQATT and SNEGSKA (reference sequence). This CDR3 is 17 amino acids long. Germline trimming cut 0 bases from V and 4 bases from J; bases unmatched to any gene: 11.

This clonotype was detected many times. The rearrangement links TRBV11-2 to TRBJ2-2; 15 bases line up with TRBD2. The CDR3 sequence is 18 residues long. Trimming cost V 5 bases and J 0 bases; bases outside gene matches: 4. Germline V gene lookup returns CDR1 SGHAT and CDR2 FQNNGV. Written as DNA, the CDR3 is TGTGCCAGCAGCACCGGGACTAGCGGGGGGACGAACACCGGGGAGCTGTTTTTT. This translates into CASSTGTSGGTNTGELFF.

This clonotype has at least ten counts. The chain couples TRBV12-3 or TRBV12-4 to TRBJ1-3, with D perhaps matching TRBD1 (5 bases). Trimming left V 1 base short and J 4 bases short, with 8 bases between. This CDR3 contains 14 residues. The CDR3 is CASSLVREGNTIYF. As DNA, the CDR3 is TGTGCCAGCAGTTTAGTCAGGGAAGGAAACACCATATATTTT.

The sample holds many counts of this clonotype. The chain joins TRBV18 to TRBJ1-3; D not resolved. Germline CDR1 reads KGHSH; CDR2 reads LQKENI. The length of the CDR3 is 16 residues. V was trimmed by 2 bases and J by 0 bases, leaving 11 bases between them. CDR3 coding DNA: TGTGCCAGCTCACCAGTTTTGGCATCCTCTGGAAACACCATATATTTT. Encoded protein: CASSPVLASSGNTIYF.

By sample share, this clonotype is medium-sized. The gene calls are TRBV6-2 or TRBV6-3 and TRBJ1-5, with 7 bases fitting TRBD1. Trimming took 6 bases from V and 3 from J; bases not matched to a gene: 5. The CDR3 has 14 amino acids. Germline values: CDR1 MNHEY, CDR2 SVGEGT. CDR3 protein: CASSTGTVNQPQHF. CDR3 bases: TGTGCCAGCAGCACCGGGACAGTCAATCAGCCCCAGCATTTT.

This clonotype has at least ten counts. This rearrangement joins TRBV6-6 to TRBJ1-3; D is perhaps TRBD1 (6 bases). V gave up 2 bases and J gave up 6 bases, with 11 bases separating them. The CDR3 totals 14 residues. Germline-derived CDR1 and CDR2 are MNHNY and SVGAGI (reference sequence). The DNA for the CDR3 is TGTGCCAGCAGTTACGCGGGGGCTGTAAACACCATATATTTT. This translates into CASSYAGAVNTIYF.

The CDR3 DNA sequence: TGTGCCAGCAGCCAAGATCTTTACGAGGGGAGATACACTGAAGCTTTCTTT. Amino acids: CASSQDLYEGRYTEAFF. The chain uses TRBV3-1 and TRBJ1-1; D is possibly TRBD1 (5 bases). V lost 0 bases and J lost 3, with 17 bases in between. The CDR3 has 17 residues. From germline, CDR1 is LGHDT and CDR2 YNNKEL (reference sequence).

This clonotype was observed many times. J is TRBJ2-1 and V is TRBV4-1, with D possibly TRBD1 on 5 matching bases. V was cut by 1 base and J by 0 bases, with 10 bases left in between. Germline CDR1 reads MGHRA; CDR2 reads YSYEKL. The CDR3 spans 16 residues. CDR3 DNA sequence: TGCGCCAGCAGCCAAGTGGACATAATCTCCTACAATGAGCAGTTCTTC. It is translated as CASSQVDIISYNEQFF.

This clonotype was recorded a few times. In nucleotides, the CDR3 is TGCAGCGTTGTTGTCCCTAACTACGAGCAGTACTTC. It codes for CSVVVPNYEQYF. V gene TRBV29-1 combines with J gene TRBJ2-7; no clear D. The ends were cut back, 4 bases at V and 3 bases at J, with 10 bases in the middle. This CDR3 spans 12 amino acids. The V gene's germline CDR1 is SQVTM and CDR2 ANQGSEA.

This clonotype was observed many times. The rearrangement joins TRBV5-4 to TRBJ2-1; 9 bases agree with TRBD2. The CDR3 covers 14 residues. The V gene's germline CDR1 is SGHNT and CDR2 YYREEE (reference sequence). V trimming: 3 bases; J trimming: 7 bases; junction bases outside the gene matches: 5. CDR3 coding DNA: TGTGCCAGCAGCTCGACTAGCGGAGGGAATGAGCAGTTCTTC. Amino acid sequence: CASSSTSGGNEQFF.

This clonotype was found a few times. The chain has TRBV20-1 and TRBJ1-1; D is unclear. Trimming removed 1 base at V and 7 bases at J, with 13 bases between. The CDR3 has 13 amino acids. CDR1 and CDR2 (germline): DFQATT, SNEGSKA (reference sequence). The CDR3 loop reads CSARVAVGGEAFF. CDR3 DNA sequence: TGCAGTGCTAGAGTAGCAGTTGGCGGTGAAGCTTTCTTT.

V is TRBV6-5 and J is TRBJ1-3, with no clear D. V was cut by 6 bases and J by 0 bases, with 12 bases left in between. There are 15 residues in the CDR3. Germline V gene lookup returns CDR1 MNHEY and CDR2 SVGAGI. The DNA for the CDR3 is TGTGCCAGCAGCCGCGGACTCCCCTCTGGAAACACCATATATTTT. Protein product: CASSRGLPSGNTIYF.